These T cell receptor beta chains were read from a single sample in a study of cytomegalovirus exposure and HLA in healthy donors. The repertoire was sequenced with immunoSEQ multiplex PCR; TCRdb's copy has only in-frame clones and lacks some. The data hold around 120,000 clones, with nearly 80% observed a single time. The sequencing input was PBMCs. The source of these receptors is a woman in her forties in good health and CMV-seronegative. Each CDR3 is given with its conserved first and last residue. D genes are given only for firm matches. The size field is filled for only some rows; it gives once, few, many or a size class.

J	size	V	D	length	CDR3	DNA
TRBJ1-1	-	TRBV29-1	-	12	CSGTVVNTEAFF	TGCAGCGGGACAGTCGTGAACACTGAAGCTTTCTTT
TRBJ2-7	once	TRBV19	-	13	CASGGEYSYEQYF	TGTGCCAGTGGAGGCGAGTACTCCTACGAGCAGTACTTC
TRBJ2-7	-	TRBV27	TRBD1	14	CASRIRQGPYEQYF	TGTGCCAGCAGGATAAGACAGGGCCCCTACGAGCAGTACTTC
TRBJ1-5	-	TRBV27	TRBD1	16	CASSSYRGQKGQPQHF	TGTGCCAGCAGTTCATACAGGGGGCAGAAAGGTCAGCCCCAGCATTTT
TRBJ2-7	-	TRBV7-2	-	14	CASSARVWGDEQYF	TGTGCCAGCAGCGCCCGCGTCTGGGGCGACGAGCAGTACTTC
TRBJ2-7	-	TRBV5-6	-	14	CASSLAGLDYEQYF	TGTGCCAGCAGCTTGGCGGGACTTGACTACGAGCAGTACTTC
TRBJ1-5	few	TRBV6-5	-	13	CASSPTGSATQHF	TGTGCCAGCAGCCCGACAGGTTCTGCGACCCAGCATTTT
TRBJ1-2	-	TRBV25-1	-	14	CASSPRGHNYGYTF	TGTGCCAGCAGTCCGAGGGGACACAACTATGGCTACACCTTC
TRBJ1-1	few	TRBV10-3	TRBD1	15	CAISGKGAWNTEAFF	TGTGCCATCAGTGGAAAGGGGGCGTGGAACACTGAAGCTTTCTTT
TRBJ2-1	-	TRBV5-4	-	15	CASSLWLVGTDEQFF	TGTGCCAGCAGCTTGTGGCTAGTCGGCACTGATGAGCAGTTCTTC
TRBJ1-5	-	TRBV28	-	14	CASRPGDLNQPQHF	TGTGCCAGCAGACCCGGGGATCTAAATCAGCCCCAGCATTTT
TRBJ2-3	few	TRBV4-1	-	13	CASSPTLADTQYF	TGCGCCAGCAGCCCGACTTTAGCAGATACGCAGTATTTT
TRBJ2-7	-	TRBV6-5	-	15	CASNRGTSSSYEQYF	TGTGCCAGCAATCGTGGGACTTCGAGCTCCTACGAGCAGTACTTC